The 29 T cell receptor beta chains in this list originate from one sample, sequenced in a study of blood T cell repertoires in COVID-19. The assay was immunoSEQ multiplex PCR, and TCRdb's table has in-frame clones only and misses some. The sample gives roughly 250,000 clones, 83% of which show up once; roughly 5.5% is in the top ten. Sequenced sample: peripheral blood. These receptors were collected from a human donor in a cohort sampled during active COVID-19.

V is TRBV7-9 and J is TRBJ2-1, with 10 positions matching TRBD2. The J segment lost 3 bases and the V segment lost 6 bases, leaving 14 bases of the junction unmatched. From germline, CDR1 is SEHNR and CDR2 FQNEAQ (reference sequence). This CDR3 comprises 18 residues. The CDR3 nucleotides are TGTGCCAGCAGACGACGGGACATTCTAGCGGGAGTCTACAATGAGCAGTTCTTC. Amino acids: CASRRRDILAGVYNEQFF.

The chain combines TRBV5-1 with TRBJ2-5; 8 nucleotides match TRBD2. The CDR3 covers 15 residues. With 1 base clipped from V and 2 bases from J, the junction kept 4 bases outside the gene matches. In germline, CDR1 is SGHRS, CDR2 YFSETQ. The CDR3 reads CASSLLAGTQETQYF. The CDR3 DNA follows: TGCGCCAGCAGCTTGTTAGCGGGAACTCAAGAGACCCAGTACTTC. The full variable domain, in which reference TRBV5-1 and TRBJ2-5 provide the parts outside the CDR3, is KAGVTQTPRYLIKTRGQQVTLSCSPISGHRSVSWYQQTPGQGLQFLFEYFSETQRNKGNFPGRFSGRQFSNSRSEMNVSTLELGDSALYLCASSLLAGTQETQYFGPGTRLLVL.

The V gene is TRBV6-1, the J gene TRBJ1-2; no reliable D call. Germline assignment: CDR1 MNHNS and CDR2 SASEGT. This CDR3 spans 13 amino acids. Trimming removed 1 base from V and 4 bases from J, with 7 bases in between. CDR3 nucleotides: TGTGCCAGCAGTGAAGACAGAATCTATGGCTACACCTTC. Its protein product is CASSEDRIYGYTF.

V gene TRBV24-1 combines with J gene TRBJ2-1; D gene unclear. CDR1 and CDR2 (germline): KGHDR, SFDVKD. This CDR3 is built from 15 residues. Deletions cut 6 bases from V and 4 bases from J, with 15 bases between. In nucleotides, the CDR3 is TGTGCCACCAGTTCTCCCCGTCAGGTTTACAATGAGCAGTTCTTC. Amino acid sequence: CATSSPRQVYNEQFF.

The chain has TRBV3-1 (or the pseudogene TRBV3-2) and TRBJ1-6; 8 nucleotides agree with TRBD1. Germline assignment: CDR1 LGHDT and CDR2 YNNKEL (reference sequence). There are 15 residues in the CDR3. The junction had 9 bases not matched to a gene; V was cut back by 5 bases and J by 9 bases. The CDR3 is CASSDPGQASSPLHF. In DNA, the CDR3 is TGTGCCAGCAGCGATCCGGGACAGGCCAGTTCACCCCTCCACTTT.

This chain uses TRBV6-5 with TRBJ1-2, with D unresolved. CDR1 and CDR2 from the germline V gene are MNHEY and SVGAGI. V lost 3 bases and J 9 bases, leaving 8 bases between the germline ends. The CDR3 sequence is 11 residues long. Here the CDR3 reads CASSYSGSYTF. The CDR3 nucleotides read TGTGCCAGCAGTTATAGTGGTAGCTACACCTTC.

The J gene is TRBJ2-6, the V gene TRBV29-1, with D unclear. V lost 4 bases and J lost 0, with 4 bases in between. Germline V lookup: CDR1 SQVTM, CDR2 ANQGSEA. There are 13 residues in the CDR3. CDR3 residues: CSVAGSGANVLTF. The CDR3 DNA sequence: TGCAGCGTTGCGGGCTCTGGGGCCAACGTCCTGACTTTC.

The chain joins TRBV6-5 to TRBJ1-3; 7 nucleotides agree with TRBD1. Germline loops: CDR1 MNHEY, CDR2 SVGAGI. The CDR3 runs 14 residues. The V gene end was trimmed by 7 bases and the J gene end by 5 bases; junction bases not matched to a gene: 8. The CDR3, as DNA: TGTGCCAGCATTCCGGGGGACAGTCGAAACACCATATATTTT. It yields the protein CASIPGDSRNTIYF.

The chain has TRBV27 and TRBJ2-1; D gene ambiguous. The CDR3 is 12 residues long. Germline CDR1 MNHEY, CDR2 SMNVEV (reference sequence). The V end lost 5 bases, the J end lost 9 bases, and 11 bases lay between the germline ends. The CDR3 is CASSPTRSEQFF. CDR3 bases: TGTGCCAGCAGTCCCACGCGGAGTGAGCAGTTCTTC.

The gene calls are TRBV6-5 and TRBJ2-3, with TRBD2 matching 12 bases. Germline-derived CDR1 and CDR2 are MNHEY and SVGAGI. Losses at the gene ends were 6 bases for V and 1 base for J; bases not matched to a gene: 2. This CDR3 spans 15 amino acids. As DNA, the CDR3 is TGTGCCAGCAGACCTAGCGGGGGGGGCACAGATACGCAGTATTTT. This translates into CASRPSGGGTDTQYF.

This chain connects TRBV2 to TRBJ2-1; 7 bases are shared with TRBD1. The germline V gene encodes CDR1 SNHLY and CDR2 FYNNEI. V lost 6 bases, J lost 4 bases, and 6 bases stayed unmatched. This CDR3 has 14 amino acids. CDR3 sequence reads: CASSLDRRYNEQFF. DNA for the CDR3: TGTGCCAGCAGCTTGGACAGGAGATACAATGAGCAGTTCTTC.

Here the CDR3 DNA reads TGTGCCAGCTCATCGGACAGGGACACTGAAGCTTTCTTT. This codes for CASSSDRDTEAFF. The rearrangement joins TRBV18 to TRBJ1-1; 8 nucleotides agree with TRBD1. Trimming at V came to 5 bases and at J to 3 bases, leaving 2 bases not matched to a gene. The germline V gene has CDR1 KGHSH and CDR2 LQKENI. CDR3 length equals 13 residues.

This clone has at least ten counts. The chain uses TRBV5-1 and TRBJ1-1; 7 bases fit TRBD1. After removal of 4 bases from V and 8 bases from J, the junction contained 8 bases not matched to a gene. The germline gives CDR1 SGHRS, CDR2 YFSETQ. The CDR3 covers 13 residues. Written as DNA, the CDR3 is TGCGCCAGCAGCCTAACCGGGGACAGAGAAGCTTTCTTT. Amino acids: CASSLTGDREAFF.

The gene calls are TRBV2 and TRBJ1-1; the D gene is possibly TRBD1 (6 bases). CDR1 is SNHLY and CDR2 is FYNNEI in the germline V gene. The CDR3 has 15 residues. The V and J ends lost 9 bases and 0 bases respectively, with 17 bases between them. CDR3 DNA sequence: TGTGCCAGTAATCCGGGACACGCCCTGAACACTGAAGCTTTCTTT. This translates into CASNPGHALNTEAFF.

The chain is built from TRBV7-9 and TRBJ2-1, with D maybe TRBD2 (6 bases). In germline, CDR1 is SEHNR, CDR2 FQNEAQ (reference sequence). Trimming stripped 5 bases from V and 2 bases from J, with 7 bases between. This CDR3 is built from 13 residues. This chain's CDR3 is CASSTGAYNEQFF. The CDR3 DNA follows: TGTGCCAGCAGCACGGGGGCCTACAATGAGCAGTTCTTC.

The chain carries TRBV2 and TRBJ2-1; 9 nucleotides line up with TRBD1. The germline gives CDR1 SNHLY, CDR2 FYNNEI. The V and J ends lost 6 bases and 5 bases, in that order; junction bases with no gene match: 11. This CDR3 has 16 residues. CDR3 nucleotides: TGTGCCAGCAGGGGCCCGGGACAGGGAATCAACAATGAGCAGTTCTTC. It is translated as CASRGPGQGINNEQFF.

The chain links TRBV6-5 to TRBJ2-7; 10 bases fit TRBD1. The CDR3 loop spans 13 amino acids. J lost 4 bases, V lost 8 bases, and 5 bases had no gene match. Germline CDR1 reads MNHEY; CDR2 reads SVGAGI. Written as DNA, the CDR3 is TGTGCCAGCCGACGGACAGGGGGGTACGAGCAGTACTTC. Translating it yields CASRRTGGYEQYF.

This clone occurred a few times. The V and J genes are TRBV27 and TRBJ1-1; 7 nucleotides match TRBD1. This CDR3 region has 14 residues. Germline V lookup: CDR1 MNHEY, CDR2 SMNVEV (reference sequence). J lost 2 bases, V lost 4 bases, and 4 bases had no gene match. CDR3 sequence reads: CASSSQGTNTEAFF. CDR3 nucleotides: TGTGCCAGCAGTTCACAGGGGACTAACACTGAAGCTTTCTTT.

The table lists this clone with a few counts. This sequence joins TRBV9 and TRBJ2-5, with 7 bases fitting TRBD1. Germline CDR1 and CDR2: SGDLS and YYNGEE. The CDR3 has 13 amino acids. After removal of 3 bases from V and 3 bases from J, the junction contained 2 bases not matched to a gene. Here the CDR3 DNA reads TGTGCCAGCAGCGCGACAGGGAAAGAGACCCAGTACTTC. It yields the protein CASSATGKETQYF.

This clone was observed a few times. The CDR3 here is CASSEANREETQYF. The CDR3 DNA is TGTGCCAGCAGTGAAGCGAACAGGGAAGAGACCCAGTACTTC. This chain joins TRBV6-1 and TRBJ2-5; tentative D call: TRBD1 (6 bases). Germline CDR1 reads MNHNS; CDR2 reads SASEGT. The CDR3 contains 14 residues. Deletions cut 0 bases from V and 3 bases from J, with 8 bases between.

The J gene is TRBJ1-4, the V gene TRBV9, with TRBD1 matching over 10 bases. This CDR3 spans 15 amino acids. Per germline, CDR1 SGDLS and CDR2 YYNGEE. V dropped 0 bases and J dropped 6; count of bases not matched to a gene: 2. The CDR3 sequence: CASSVAGTGDEKLFF. CDR3 DNA sequence: TGTGCCAGCAGCGTAGCTGGGACAGGGGATGAAAAACTGTTTTTT.

The chain joins TRBV2 to TRBJ2-1; 7 nucleotides agree with TRBD1. Looked up from germline, CDR1 is SNHLY and CDR2 is FYNNEI. The V and J ends lost 6 bases and 10 bases, in that order; junction bases with no gene match: 12. The CDR3 runs 14 residues. CDR3 loop: CASRAGTVIEEQFF. The DNA for the CDR3 is TGTGCCAGCAGGGCCGGGACAGTAATTGAGGAGCAGTTCTTC. Complete variable domain (other parts from reference TRBV2 and TRBJ2-1): EPEVTQTPSHQVTQMGQEVILRCVPISNHLYFYWYRQILGQKVEFLVSFYNNEISEKSEIFDDQFSVERPDGSNFTLKIRSTKLEDSAMYFCASRAGTVIEEQFFGPGTRLTVL.

The CDR3 spells CASSISFLTGAGNNEQFF. CDR3 DNA: TGTGCCAGTAGTATTTCATTTCTGACGGGAGCGGGGAACAATGAGCAGTTCTTC. This sequence joins TRBV19 and TRBJ2-1; 7 bases map to TRBD2. Germline V gives CDR1 LNHDA, CDR2 SQIVND (reference sequence). The CDR3 has 18 residues. With V trimmed by 3 bases and J by 5 bases, 16 bases remained unmatched. Combining the CDR3 with reference TRBV19 and TRBJ2-1 gives the whole variable domain DGGITQSPKYLFRKEGQNVTLSCEQNLNHDAMYWYRQDPGQGLRLIYYSQIVNDFQKGDIAEGYSVSREKKESFPLTVTSAQKNPTAFYLCASSISFLTGAGNNEQFFGPGTRLTVL.

The table lists this clone with a count of one. CDR3 sequence (DNA): TGTGCCAGCAGCCTGCAGACAGGTTGGGTTGGGACTGAAGCTTTCTTT. It is translated as CASSLQTGWVGTEAFF. The chain recombines TRBV9 with TRBJ1-1; D is perhaps TRBD1 (6 bases). In germline, CDR1 is SGDLS, CDR2 YYNGEE. Trimming left V 4 bases short and J 5 bases short, with 21 bases between. The CDR3 sequence is 16 residues long.

V and J are TRBV7-2 and TRBJ1-2; possibly TRBD1 for D (5 bases). V lost 5 bases and J lost 3, with 16 bases in between. The CDR3 totals 15 residues. CDR1 is SGHTA and CDR2 is FQGNSA in the germline V gene. This CDR3 is CASSPGLPGDYGYTF. CDR3 bases: TGTGCCAGCAGCCCGGGACTTCCGGGGGACTATGGCTACACCTTC.

This chain links TRBV5-1 with TRBJ1-4; TRBD1 is a possible D gene (6 bases). V lost 4 bases to trimming and J lost 7 bases, with 14 bases between them. CDR1 is SGHRS, CDR2 YFSETQ, per germline. The CDR3 has 14 amino acids. The CDR3 DNA is TGCGCCAGCAGCACGGAGTGGGACACTGAAAAACTGTTTTTT. It yields the protein CASSTEWDTEKLFF.

The gene calls are TRBV18 and TRBJ2-1; 11 bases fit TRBD2. This CDR3 contains 15 residues. CDR1 and CDR2 from the germline V gene are KGHSH and LQKENI. V lost 9 bases and J lost 4; bases outside the gene matches: 8. DNA for the CDR3: TGTGCCAGTCTTACCGGGACTAGCGGTTACAATGAGCAGTTCTTC. The encoded protein is CASLTGTSGYNEQFF.

The chain is built from TRBV3-1 (or the pseudogene TRBV3-2) and TRBJ2-1, with 8 bases that match TRBD2. From germline, CDR1 is LGHDT and CDR2 YNNKEL (reference sequence). The CDR3 covers 12 residues. J gave up 15 bases and V 4 bases, and 8 bases lay outside the gene matches. The chain's CDR3 is CASSPGGALLFF. Written as DNA, the CDR3 is TGTGCCAGCAGCCCGGGGGGGGCGCTTCTGTTCTTC.

This clone was detected only a few times. The chain uses TRBV6-4 and TRBJ1-2, with D tentatively TRBD1 (5 bases). Germline V gives CDR1 MRHNA, CDR2 SNTAGT. The V end lost 6 bases, the J end lost 4 bases, and 15 bases lay between the germline ends. The CDR3 spans 14 residues. The CDR3 sequence: CASSQDSIGYGYTF. The CDR3, as DNA: TGTGCCAGCAGCCAAGACAGTATCGGCTATGGCTACACCTTC.